Listed here are 23 T cell receptor beta chains from one sample, sequenced in a study of T cells in Graves' hyperthyroidism and ophthalmopathy. TCR beta CDR3 sequences were amplified from RNA transcripts. The HTBI set primed first-round TCR CDR3 RT-PCR. TCRdb ran MiXCR on the multiplex PCR reads and lists one entry per CDR3 protein. The sample has under 650,000 distinct CDR3 sequences; roughly 16% are singletons. The specimen was blood. These receptors all stem from a woman aged 25 to 45 with Graves' hyperthyroidism.

Comments on this clonotype: The germline gene is not matched at one end of the junction; a read error may be the cause. The rearrangement uses TRBV7-2 and TRBJ2-2; TRBD2 matches at 7 bases. The CDR3 runs 16 residues. The V gene's germline CDR1 is SGHTA and CDR2 FQGNSA. CDR3 in DNA: TGTGCCAGCAGCTTAGGGCTAGCGGTTTACACCGGGGACCTGTTTTTT. This sequence encodes CASSLGLAVYTGDLFF. Together with reference TRBV7-2 and TRBJ2-2, the CDR3 gives the full variable domain: GAGVSQSPSNKVTEKGKDVELRCDPISGHTALYWYRQSLGQGLEFLIYFQGNSAPDKSGLPSDRFSAERTGGSVSTLTIQRTQQEDSAVYLCASSLGLAVYTGDLFFGEGSRLTVL.

In this sample, this clonotype turned up many times. This chain connects TRBV12-3 or TRBV12-4 to TRBJ2-7, with a weak D call TRBD2 (6 bases). The V end was cut by 4 bases, the J end by 3 bases, with 10 bases between. This CDR3 has 13 amino acids. CDR3 protein: CASSWGLHYEQYF. Here the CDR3 DNA reads TGTGCCAGCAGTTGGGGACTTCACTACGAGCAGTACTTC.

A word on this clonotype: A read error may be the cause here, since a much bigger clone is one base away. The rearrangement uses TRBV3-1 and TRBJ2-7; the D gene is possibly TRBD2 (6 bases). From germline, CDR1 is LGHDT and CDR2 YNNKEL (reference sequence). V lost 1 base and J lost 5, with 18 bases in between. CDR3 length: 16 residues. The CDR3 is CASSQGPSDGPHEQYF. As DNA, the CDR3 is TGTGCCAGCAGCCAAGGCCCTAGCGATGGGCCCCACGAGCAGTACTTC.

This clonotype has more than one count but fewer than ten. V is TRBV14 and J is TRBJ2-5, with unresolved D. Per the germline V gene, CDR1 is SGHDN and CDR2 is FVKESK. The CDR3 contains 13 residues. Trimming cost V 3 bases and J 4 bases, with 9 bases left between them. DNA for the CDR3: TGTGCCAGCAGCCAGAACGCCCCAGAGACCCAGTACTTC. It yields the protein CASSQNAPETQYF.

The chain couples TRBV6-2 or TRBV6-3 to TRBJ2-7; 7 nucleotides agree with TRBD2. Unmatched junction bases numbered 3, after V lost 1 base and J lost 0 bases. This CDR3 contains 15 residues. From germline, CDR1 is MNHEY and CDR2 SVGEGT. The CDR3 sequence is CASSYLGGSSYEQYF. DNA for the CDR3: TGTGCCAGCAGTTACTTGGGGGGGAGCTCCTACGAGCAGTACTTC.

This clonotype was seen ten or more times. The V and J genes are TRBV24-1 and TRBJ2-5; unclear D gene. CDR3 length: 13 residues. The V and J ends lost 5 bases and 2 bases respectively, with 8 bases between them. Germline assignment: CDR1 KGHDR and CDR2 SFDVKD. The CDR3 reads CATSGDHQETQYF. The CDR3 nucleotides read TGTGCCACCAGTGGCGACCATCAAGAGACCCAGTACTTC.

The V and J genes are TRBV20-1 and TRBJ1-1, with TRBD1 matching over 7 bases. Germline CDR1 is DFQATT and CDR2 is SNEGSKA (reference sequence). Trimming cost V 2 bases and J 4 bases; bases outside gene matches: 10. The CDR3 consists of 15 residues. CDR3 sequence (DNA): TGCAGTGCTAGAAAAGCTCTTTCAGGGGGCACTGAAGCTTTCTTT. It translates to CSARKALSGGTEAFF.

Of note for this clonotype: The junction shows a germline mismatch at one end, possibly a read error. This rearrangement joins TRBV6-1 to TRBJ2-3; the match to TRBD2 covers 8 bases. The CDR3 runs to 14 residues. CDR1 and CDR2 (germline): MNHNS, SASEGT. CDR3 sequence: CAISSGTTTDTQYF. DNA for the CDR3: TGTGCCATCAGTAGCGGGACTACCACAGATACGCAGTATTTT.

This clonotype was observed at least ten times. The chain links TRBV28 to TRBJ1-6, with D maybe TRBD1 (5 bases). Germline CDR1 is MDHEN and CDR2 is SYDVKM. The V end lost 3 bases, the J end lost 7 bases, and 19 bases lay between the germline ends. This CDR3 comprises 17 residues. Written as DNA, the CDR3 is TGTGCCAGCAGTTTCTCTCGACCGGGGGTCCGGAATTCACCCCTCCACTTT. Residues: CASSFSRPGVRNSPLHF.

This clonotype has just a few counts. The rearrangement uses TRBV30 and TRBJ1-2; unclear D gene. V was pared by 4 bases and J by 8 bases, with 20 bases between. Germline CDR1 reads GTSNPN; CDR2 reads SVGIG (reference sequence). The CDR3 totals 14 residues. CDR3 in amino acids: CAWTPFASGGGYTF. The CDR3 bases are TGTGCCTGGACGCCCTTCGCATCTGGAGGAGGCTACACCTTC.

The sample holds many counts of this clonotype. The chain combines TRBV13 with TRBJ1-2, with 9 bases aligning to TRBD1. The junction had 5 bases not matched to a gene; V was cut back by 5 bases and J by 1 base. Germline-derived CDR1 and CDR2 are PRHDT and FYEKMQ (reference sequence). The CDR3 length is 15 residues. CDR3 residues: CASSRGQGINYGYTF. The CDR3 nucleotides read TGTGCCAGCAGCCGGGGACAGGGCATTAACTATGGCTACACCTTC.

This clonotype came up many times. This chain joins TRBV20-1 and TRBJ1-5; D remains ambiguous. Per the germline V gene, CDR1 is DFQATT and CDR2 is SNEGSKA (reference sequence). This CDR3 comprises 14 residues. Trimming took off 4 bases at V and 0 bases at J, with 10 bases between the two ends. The CDR3 sequence is CSAKEINSNQPQHF. In DNA, the CDR3 is TGCAGTGCTAAAGAGATTAATAGCAATCAGCCCCAGCATTTT.

This clonotype showed up many times. The rearrangement uses TRBV6-5 and TRBJ2-3; 7 bases fit TRBD1. In germline, CDR1 is MNHEY, CDR2 SVGAGI. CDR3 size: 17 residues. With 0 bases clipped from V and 2 bases from J, the junction kept 8 bases outside the gene matches. CDR3 DNA: TGTGCCAGCAGTTACTCGAGTTGGCAGGGGGACACAGATACGCAGTATTTT. This encodes CASSYSSWQGDTDTQYF.

This clonotype was recorded at least ten times. The rearrangement joins TRBV28 to TRBJ2-2, with TRBD2 as a possible D gene (5 bases). Germline V CDR1 and CDR2: MDHEN, SYDVKM. Trimming left V 5 bases short and J 5 bases short, with 12 bases between. CDR3 length: 14 residues. CDR3 bases: TGTGCCAGCAGTCGATCCCGGAGGACCGGGGAGCTGTTTTTT. Translated, it gives CASSRSRRTGELFF.

This clonotype was observed many times. The chain combines TRBV6-5 with TRBJ2-1, with D possibly TRBD1 on 6 matching bases. The germline V and J ends were trimmed by 2 bases and 6 bases, with 14 bases remaining between them. This CDR3 is built from 15 residues. Looked up from germline, CDR1 is MNHEY and CDR2 is SVGAGI. CDR3 DNA: TGTGCCAGCAGTTACGGCAGGGGTAGCAGCAATGAGCAGTTCTTC. Protein product: CASSYGRGSSNEQFF.

As DNA, the CDR3 is TGTGCCAGCAGCCACCTGAGGATGGGACAGGGGGCATCTGGAAACACCATATATTTT. Amino acids: CASSHLRMGQGASGNTIYF. This chain links TRBV7-2 with TRBJ1-3; the match to TRBD1 covers 12 bases. The length of the CDR3 is 19 residues. Germline-derived CDR1 and CDR2 are SGHTA and FQGNSA. J was trimmed by 1 base and V by 5 bases; bases with no gene match: 12.

A few counts support this clonotype. CDR3 residues: CASSLAGTPNYGYTF. CDR3 nucleotide sequence: TGTGCCAGCAGCTTAGCGGGGACACCTAACTATGGCTACACCTTC. V usage is TRBV11-2 and J usage is TRBJ1-2; maybe TRBD1 (6 bases). Germline loops: CDR1 SGHAT, CDR2 FQNNGV. V shed 1 base and J shed 0 bases, with 9 bases lying between them. The length of the CDR3 is 15 residues.

This clonotype was seen at least ten times. CDR3 sequence: CAISLAEASGEQYF. CDR3 sequence (DNA): TGTGCCATCAGCCTAGCGGAAGCCTCCGGCGAGCAGTACTTC. The chain recombines TRBV10-3 with TRBJ2-7; 7 bases map to TRBD2. The CDR3 is 14 residues long. V lost 6 bases, J lost 6 bases, and 11 bases stayed unmatched. Germline V gives CDR1 ENHRY, CDR2 SYGVKD.

This clonotype has a count of ten or more. J is TRBJ2-1 and V is TRBV20-1; D gene ambiguous. The V and J ends lost 0 bases and 3 bases respectively, with 6 bases between them. Germline CDR1 reads DFQATT; CDR2 reads SNEGSKA (reference sequence). The CDR3 has 13 residues. The CDR3 nucleotides read TGCAGTGCTAGAGATATTCGCTACAATGAGCAGTTCTTC. Encoded protein: CSARDIRYNEQFF.

Remarks on this clonotype: Just one base apart from a much larger clone, this may be a read error. This chain uses TRBV7-2 with TRBJ2-1; 8 positions match TRBD2. Germline V gene sequence: CDR1 SGHTA, CDR2 FQGNSA. The CDR3 consists of 16 residues. The CDR3 here is CASSSQAGATYNGQFF. The CDR3 nucleotides are TGTGCCAGCAGCTCACAAGCGGGAGCCACCTACAATGGGCAGTTCTTC.

This clonotype was seen ten or more times. The rearrangement joins TRBV9 to TRBJ2-3; TRBD1 matches at 7 bases. This CDR3 has 15 amino acids. With 0 bases clipped from V and 5 bases from J, the junction kept 6 bases outside the gene matches. Looked up from germline, CDR1 is SGDLS and CDR2 is YYNGEE. The CDR3 nucleotides are TGTGCCAGCAGCGTAGATGAGGGGGCAGGAGATACGCAGTATTTT. This codes for CASSVDEGAGDTQYF.

The gene calls are TRBV5-4 and TRBJ2-1; D is possibly TRBD1 or TRBD2 (6 bases each). Deletions cut 1 base from V and 5 bases from J, with 19 bases between. This CDR3 spans 17 amino acids. Per the germline V gene, CDR1 is SGHNT and CDR2 is YYREEE (reference sequence). The DNA of the CDR3 is TGTGCCAGCAGCTTGCTCCCGGGGGCGAGTTTCCACAATGAGCAGTTCTTC. Its translation: CASSLLPGASFHNEQFF. Full variable domain (remainder filled in from reference TRBV5-4 and TRBJ2-1): ETGVTQSPTHLIKTRGQQVTLRCSSQSGHNTVSWYQQALGQGPQFIFQYYREEENGRGNFPPRFSGLQFPNYSSELNVNALELDDSALYLCASSLLPGASFHNEQFFGPGTRLTVL.

The sample holds many counts of this clonotype. The chain is built from TRBV4-3 and TRBJ2-7; 10 nucleotides line up with TRBD1. The germline CDR1 and CDR2 sequences are LGHNA and YSLEER. The V gene end was trimmed by 4 bases and the J gene end by 5 bases; junction bases not matched to a gene: 5. This CDR3 has 14 residues. CDR3 coding DNA: TGCGCCAGCAGCCGGGGCGGACAGGGGGACGAGCAGTACTTC. Encoded protein: CASSRGGQGDEQYF.